This T cell receptor (beta chain) was sequenced during a study of T cell responses to AZD1222 COVID-19 vaccine. General study findings and limits: Nearly half of spike-specific TCRs reportedly go after variant regions that carry no mutations. The donor cohort was predominantly white British with a female majority, and clonal diversity may have been underestimated. Researchers report vaccine-associated CD4 TCRs spanning spike, with dominance at 160-218 and 743-854.

The V gene end was trimmed by 3 bases and the J gene end by 0 bases; junction bases not matched to a gene: 3. The CDR3 totals 14 residues. Germline loops: CDR1 SGHRS, CDR2 YFSETQ. Of note for this clone: The antigen remains undetermined.

Second doses were pooled across both intervals (about 4 or about 12 weeks). Here immunoSEQ multiplex PCR was the method, and the copy in TCRdb shows in-frame clones only, minus some. The sample lists tens of thousands of clones; 92% were seen once. The TCR originated in an adult who received the AZD1222 COVID-19 vaccine. Sequencing used peripheral blood, obtained 28 days after the second AZD1222 dose. V is TRBV5-1 and J is TRBJ2-7; 7 bases map to TRBD1. The CDR3 DNA follows: TGCGCCAGCAGCTCCGGGACAGCCTCCTACGAGCAGTACTTC. It translates to CASSSGTASYEQYF. The full variable domain, completed using reference TRBV5-1 and TRBJ2-7, is KAGVTQTPRYLIKTRGQQVTLSCSPISGHRSVSWYQQTPGQGLQFLFEYFSETQRNKGNFPGRFSGRQFSNSRSEMNVSTLELGDSALYLCASSSGTASYEQYFGPGTRLTVT.